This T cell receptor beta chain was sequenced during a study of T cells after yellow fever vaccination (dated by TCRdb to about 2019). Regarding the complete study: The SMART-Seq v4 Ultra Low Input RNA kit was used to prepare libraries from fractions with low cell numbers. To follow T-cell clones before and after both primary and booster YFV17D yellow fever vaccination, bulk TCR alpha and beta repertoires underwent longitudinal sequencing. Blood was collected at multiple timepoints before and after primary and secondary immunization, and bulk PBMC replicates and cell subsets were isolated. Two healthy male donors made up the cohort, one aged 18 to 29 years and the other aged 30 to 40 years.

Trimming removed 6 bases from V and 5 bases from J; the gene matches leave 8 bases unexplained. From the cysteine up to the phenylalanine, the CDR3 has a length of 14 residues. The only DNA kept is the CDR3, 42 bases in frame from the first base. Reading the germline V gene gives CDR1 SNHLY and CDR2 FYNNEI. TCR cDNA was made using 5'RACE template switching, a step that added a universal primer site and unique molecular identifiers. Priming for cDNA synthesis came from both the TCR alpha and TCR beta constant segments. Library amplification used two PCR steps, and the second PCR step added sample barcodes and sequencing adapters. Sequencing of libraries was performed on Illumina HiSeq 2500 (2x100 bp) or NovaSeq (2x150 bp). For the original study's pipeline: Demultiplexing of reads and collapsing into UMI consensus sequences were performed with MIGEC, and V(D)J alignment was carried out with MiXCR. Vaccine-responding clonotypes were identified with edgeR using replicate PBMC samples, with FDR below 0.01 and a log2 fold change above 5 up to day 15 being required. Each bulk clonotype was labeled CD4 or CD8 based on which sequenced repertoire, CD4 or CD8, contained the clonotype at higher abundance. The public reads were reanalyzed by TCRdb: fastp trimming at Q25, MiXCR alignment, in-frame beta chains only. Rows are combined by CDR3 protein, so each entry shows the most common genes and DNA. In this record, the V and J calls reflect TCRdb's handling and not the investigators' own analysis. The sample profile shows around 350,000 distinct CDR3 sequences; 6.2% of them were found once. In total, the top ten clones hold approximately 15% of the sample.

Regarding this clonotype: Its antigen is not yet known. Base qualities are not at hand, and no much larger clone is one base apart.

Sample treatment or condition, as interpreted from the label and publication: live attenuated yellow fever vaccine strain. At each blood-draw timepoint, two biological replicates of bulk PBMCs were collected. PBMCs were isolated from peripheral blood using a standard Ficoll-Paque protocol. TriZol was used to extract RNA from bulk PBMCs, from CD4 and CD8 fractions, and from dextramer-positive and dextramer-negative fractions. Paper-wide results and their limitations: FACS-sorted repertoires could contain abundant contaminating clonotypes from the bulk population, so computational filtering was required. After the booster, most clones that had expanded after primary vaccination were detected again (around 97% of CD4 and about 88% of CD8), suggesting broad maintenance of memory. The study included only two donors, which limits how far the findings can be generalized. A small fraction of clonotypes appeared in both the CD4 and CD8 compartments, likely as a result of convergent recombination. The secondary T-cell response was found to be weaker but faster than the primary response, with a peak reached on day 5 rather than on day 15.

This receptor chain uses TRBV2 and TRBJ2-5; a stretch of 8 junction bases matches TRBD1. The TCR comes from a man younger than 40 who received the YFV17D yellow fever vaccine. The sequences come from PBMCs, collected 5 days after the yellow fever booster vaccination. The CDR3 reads CASRPGQGGETQYF. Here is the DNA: TGTGCCAGCAGACCAGGACAGGGTGGTGAGACCCAGTACTTC.